These 4 T cell receptor beta chains were all obtained from the same sample, sequenced in a study of molecular identifiers for immune sequencing clone quantification. From the PCR reads, TCRdb called clonotypes with MiXCR, one entry per CDR3 protein. This table has approximately 550,000 distinct CDR3 sequences, 20% to 25% appearing once. What was sequenced was naive CD8+ T cells from blood, with Jurkat cell RNA spiked in. Subset specified: FACS-sorted CD8+CD4-CCR7+CD45RA+ naive T cells. These receptors were obtained from a human donor in good health. Some libraries in this study had Jurkat cell RNA spiked in.

This chain links TRBV20-1 with TRBJ2-7; 12 bases line up with TRBD2. J lost 5 bases, V lost 3 bases, and 8 bases had no gene match. The V gene's germline CDR1 is DFQATT and CDR2 SNEGSKA (reference sequence). The CDR3 has 15 amino acids. CDR3 in amino acids: CSASRTSGMADEQYF. CDR3 DNA sequence: TGCAGTGCTAGTCGGACTAGCGGGATGGCGGACGAGCAGTACTTC.

The V call is TRBV4-3, the J call TRBJ2-2; TRBD1 matches at 8 bases. The V and J ends lost 2 bases and 4 bases, in that order; junction bases with no gene match: 12. Germline-derived CDR1 and CDR2 are LGHNA and YSLEER. The CDR3 is made up of 18 amino acids. CDR3: CASSQQTGVGVFTGELFF. CDR3 bases: TGCGCCAGCAGCCAACAGACAGGGGTGGGGGTATTCACCGGGGAGCTGTTTTTT.

This clonotype came up a few times. The rearrangement links TRBV7-7 to TRBJ2-5; perhaps TRBD2 as D (5 bases). This CDR3 is built from 16 residues. V was pared by 5 bases and J by 3 bases, with 19 bases between. The germline gives CDR1 SSHAT, CDR2 FNYEAQ (reference sequence). This chain's CDR3 is CASSPPDYSGEETQYF. CDR3 DNA: TGTGCCAGCAGCCCGCCCGACTATAGTGGAGAAGAGACCCAGTACTTC.

In regard to this clonotype: The CDR3 end shows no conserved phenylalanine or tryptophan, and so a read error is likely. The rearrangement links TRBV7-9 to TRBJ1-4, with TRBD1 as a possible D gene (5 bases). The germline V gene encodes CDR1 SEHNR and CDR2 FQNEAQ (reference sequence). The CDR3 has 14 residues. V was pared by 7 bases and J by 6 bases, with 15 bases between. The DNA of the CDR3 is TGTGCCAGCACGCCGGGACTTCTCCATGAAAAACTGTTTTCT. It encodes CASTPGLLHEKLFS.